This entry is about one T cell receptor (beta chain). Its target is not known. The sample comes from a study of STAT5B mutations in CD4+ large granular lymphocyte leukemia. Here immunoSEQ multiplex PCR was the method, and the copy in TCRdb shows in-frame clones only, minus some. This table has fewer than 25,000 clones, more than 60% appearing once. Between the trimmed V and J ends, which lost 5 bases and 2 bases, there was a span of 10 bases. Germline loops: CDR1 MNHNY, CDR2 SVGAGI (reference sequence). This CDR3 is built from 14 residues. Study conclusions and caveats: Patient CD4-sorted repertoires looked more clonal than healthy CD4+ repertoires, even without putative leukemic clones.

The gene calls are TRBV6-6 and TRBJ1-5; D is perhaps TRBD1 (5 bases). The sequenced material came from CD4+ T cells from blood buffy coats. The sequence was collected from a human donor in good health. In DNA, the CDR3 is TGTGCCAGCAGTATCGGACATCGCAATCAGCCCCAGCATTTT. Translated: CASSIGHRNQPQHF.